What follows are 22 T cell receptor beta chains derived from one specimen sequenced in a study of T cells expressing NK-cell markers. TCRdb re-called the 5' RACE reads; every CDR3 protein appears as one record, without DNA. The repertoire table contains about 260,000 distinct CDR3 sequences. The material sequenced was blood T cells: a sorted CD56 or NKG2C T cell subset, CD4+ or CD8+ T cells, or bulk PBMC T cells (not recorded which). The receptors derive from a woman aged 18-70 years in good health.

J is TRBJ2-1 and V is TRBV18; as DNA is missing, the TRBD1 call by TCRdb cannot be tested. Looked up from germline, CDR1 is KGHSH and CDR2 is LQKENI. There are 16 residues in the CDR3. CDR3 sequence reads: CASSSERTGGFYEQFF.

The CDR3 protein is CATSDPRATGELFF. The V and J genes are TRBV24-1 and TRBJ2-2. The CDR3 contains 14 residues. Germline V CDR1 and CDR2: KGHDR, SFDVKD.

The genes are TRBV7-2 and TRBJ1-2. Germline V gene data show CDR1 as SGHTA and CDR2 as FQGNSA. This CDR3 contains 15 residues. CDR3 amino acids: CASSRARGPNYGYTF.

The J gene is TRBJ2-5, the V gene TRBV20-1; TCRdb picks TRBD2, but there is no DNA to check that call. CDR1 is DFQATT, CDR2 SNEGSKA, per germline (reference sequence). This CDR3 has 13 amino acids. CDR3: CSCDRDWQETQYF.

V gene TRBV28 combines with J gene TRBJ2-1; there is no DNA to check the TCRdb D call of TRBD2. The CDR3 has 15 amino acids. The V gene's germline CDR1 is MDHEN and CDR2 SYDVKM. This chain's CDR3 is CASTSASGPYNEQFF.

This chain joins TRBV3-1 and TRBJ2-1; lacking DNA, the TRBD2 call made by TCRdb goes unchecked. The CDR3 runs to 16 residues. Germline V gene sequence: CDR1 LGHDT, CDR2 YNNKEL (reference sequence). This chain's CDR3 is CASSHKSGRAANEQFF.

The CDR3 region is CASSPGVSSYNEQFF. The rearrangement joins TRBV5-1 to TRBJ2-1; TCRdb's assignment of TRBD1 cannot be checked, as there is no DNA. Germline V lookup: CDR1 SGHRS, CDR2 YFSETQ. This CDR3 spans 15 amino acids.

The chain is built from TRBV3-1 and TRBJ2-4. The CDR3 spans 13 residues. Germline CDR1 reads LGHDT; CDR2 reads YNNKEL (reference sequence). The CDR3 spells CASSQNRQNIQYF.

The V call is TRBV11-2, the J call TRBJ1-6; checking the TCRdb D call of TRBD1 is not possible without DNA. Germline loops: CDR1 SGHAT, CDR2 FQNNGV. This CDR3 has 15 residues. The CDR3: CASSLVGQVNSPLHF. Based on the CDR3 plus reference TRBV11-2 and TRBJ1-6, the full variable domain is EAGVAQSPRYKIIEKRQSVAFWCNPISGHATLYWYQQILGQGPKLLIQFQNNGVVDDSQLPKDRFSAERLKGVDSTLKIQPAKLEDSAVYLCASSLVGQVNSPLHFGNGTRLTVT.

The chain recombines TRBV15 with TRBJ2-1; the TCRdb call, TRBD2, lacks DNA for checking. CDR1 LNHNV and CDR2 YYDKDF come from the germline V gene (reference sequence). The CDR3 loop spans 17 amino acids. CDR3 sequence: CATSRELAAAPYNEQFF.

The rearrangement uses TRBV5-4 and TRBJ2-5; the D call of TRBD2 rests on TCRdb alone, since no DNA is present to check it. The CDR3 is 16 residues long. In germline, CDR1 is SGHNT, CDR2 YYREEE (reference sequence). The CDR3 loop reads CASSSLAGGPQETQYF.

The CDR3: CASSPPEVGQGFEQYF. The V call is TRBV18, the J call TRBJ2-7; the TCRdb D gene call, TRBD1, has no DNA to confirm it. Germline values: CDR1 KGHSH, CDR2 LQKENI. This CDR3 spans 16 amino acids.

The CDR3 sequence is CASSPTVRGTEAFF. This chain links TRBV12-3 or TRBV12-4 with TRBJ1-1. The CDR3 contains 14 residues.

V and J are TRBV18 and TRBJ1-1. Germline V CDR1 and CDR2: KGHSH, LQKENI. The CDR3 is 12 amino acids. CDR3 protein: CASSPETLLAFF.

The V call is TRBV14, the J call TRBJ2-2. The CDR3 consists of 15 residues. Germline CDR1 is SGHDN and CDR2 is FVKESK. CDR3 in amino acids: CASSQVRRNTGELFF.

This sequence joins TRBV7-2 and TRBJ2-5. The CDR3 consists of 13 residues. Germline assignment: CDR1 SGHTA and CDR2 FQGNSA. CDR3 protein: CASSLWRQETQYF.

The chain employs TRBV27 and TRBJ2-3. The CDR3 contains 14 residues. Germline V gene sequence: CDR1 MNHEY, CDR2 SMNVEV (reference sequence). The CDR3 reads CASSPRLFPDTQYF.

The chain joins TRBV7-3 to TRBJ2-1. The CDR3 is 13 residues long. The V gene's germline CDR1 is SGHTA and CDR2 FQGTGA. CDR3 in amino acids: CASSTYSYNEQFF.

The chain is built from TRBV20-1 and TRBJ2-7; the D gene TCRdb calls, TRBD1, cannot be checked with no DNA. Germline-derived CDR1 and CDR2 are DFQATT and SNEGSKA (reference sequence). CDR3 size: 16 residues. The CDR3 loop is CSARDRVGGGGHEQYF.

This chain links TRBV20-1 with TRBJ2-6; TCRdb's D call of TRBD1 is untestable without DNA. This CDR3 comprises 18 residues. From germline, CDR1 is DFQATT and CDR2 SNEGSKA (reference sequence). Here the CDR3 reads CSASDVDRGGGGANVLTF.

The chain recombines TRBV10-3 with TRBJ2-5. Germline V CDR1 and CDR2: ENHRY, SYGVKD. This CDR3 is 13 amino acids long. The CDR3 region is CAISERQQETQYF.

The chain couples TRBV20-1 to TRBJ1-2; TCRdb gives TRBD1 as the D gene, but with no DNA this cannot be confirmed. The germline V gene encodes CDR1 DFQATT and CDR2 SNEGSKA (reference sequence). There are 11 residues in the CDR3. This CDR3 is CSAVGDNGYTF.